The 15 T cell receptor beta chains reported below all come from one sample, sequenced in a study of T cell repertoires in cytomegalovirus infection. No antigen has been identified for these receptors. TCRdb reprocessed the reads with MiXCR, giving one entry per CDR3 protein. The table shows around 770,000 distinct CDR3 sequences, with 25% to 35% occurring only once. This sample comprised cultured CD8+ T cells from PBMCs, obtained from culture after CMV antigen stimulation. These receptors were taken from a human donor in good health (CMV status not recorded). Some clones in this sample may be carry-over from other donors' samples.

This clonotype was found once. The V call is TRBV2, the J call TRBJ1-1; no definite D call. Trimming cost V 7 bases and J 0 bases, with 18 bases left between them. The CDR3 is made up of 16 amino acids. Germline loops: CDR1 SNHLY, CDR2 FYNNEI. The CDR3 sequence is CASTGHREQMNTEAFF. In nucleotides, the CDR3 is TGTGCCAGCACTGGTCATCGAGAGCAGATGAACACTGAAGCTTTCTTT.

This clonotype has more than one count but fewer than ten. This chain connects TRBV27 to TRBJ2-7; possibly TRBD1 for D (5 bases). Germline CDR1 is MNHEY and CDR2 is SMNVEV (reference sequence). The V and J ends lost 1 base and 2 bases respectively, with 9 bases between them. The CDR3 runs to 14 residues. CDR3 protein: CASSLLGDAYEQYF. The CDR3 DNA reads as TGTGCCAGCAGTTTATTAGGGGATGCCTACGAGCAGTACTTC.

The rearrangement joins TRBV7-9 to TRBJ1-1; D unresolved. The CDR3 runs to 15 residues. The germline CDR1 and CDR2 sequences are SEHNR and FQNEAQ (reference sequence). The V gene lost 1 base and the J gene lost 1 base, with 10 bases spanning the gap. The CDR3 is CASSLGSRGNTEAFF. In nucleotides, the CDR3 is TGTGCCAGCAGCTTAGGGTCACGAGGGAACACTGAAGCTTTCTTT. The variable domain in full, with the rest retrieved from reference TRBV7-9 and TRBJ1-1, is DTGVSQNPRHKITKRGQNVTFRCDPISEHNRLYWYRQTLGQGPEFLTYFQNEAQLEKSRLLSDRFSAERPKGSFSTLEIQRTEQGDSAMYLCASSLGSRGNTEAFFGQGTRLTVV.

The chain couples TRBV14 to TRBJ1-2; 7 bases line up with TRBD1. This CDR3 region has 14 residues. From germline, CDR1 is SGHDN and CDR2 FVKESK. V lost 4 bases to trimming and J lost 3 bases; unmatched junction nucleotides: 5. CDR3 loop: CASSPDREDYGYTF. The CDR3, as DNA: TGTGCCAGCAGCCCAGACAGGGAGGACTATGGCTACACCTTC.

This clonotype has more than one count but fewer than ten. The chain is built from TRBV19 and TRBJ2-7, with D perhaps TRBD1 (5 bases). Per the germline V gene, CDR1 is LNHDA and CDR2 is SQIVND (reference sequence). Trimming took off 3 bases at V and 2 bases at J, with 8 bases between the two ends. The CDR3 is made up of 13 amino acids. This CDR3 is CASSIDRTYEQYF. DNA for the CDR3: TGTGCCAGTAGTATCGACAGAACCTACGAGCAGTACTTC.

The table lists this clonotype with many counts. The gene calls are TRBV7-9 and TRBJ1-1; D is undetermined. The CDR3 extends over 15 amino acids. From germline, CDR1 is SEHNR and CDR2 FQNEAQ (reference sequence). The germline V and J ends were trimmed by 4 bases and 2 bases, with 14 bases remaining between them. The CDR3 protein is CASSSPVSSNTEAFF. In nucleotides, the CDR3 is TGTGCCAGCAGCTCCCCGGTCAGCTCAAACACTGAAGCTTTCTTT.

This clonotype was detected a few times. The V and J genes are TRBV19 and TRBJ1-2, with no clear D. The germline V gene encodes CDR1 LNHDA and CDR2 SQIVND (reference sequence). This CDR3 contains 15 residues. V lost 3 bases, J lost 2 bases, and 13 bases lay in between. CDR3: CASSMIYSPNYGYTF. The CDR3 DNA reads as TGTGCCAGTAGTATGATTTACTCTCCAAACTATGGCTACACCTTC.

This clonotype was counted a few times. This chain uses TRBV29-1 with TRBJ2-3, with 16 bases lining up with TRBD2. From germline, CDR1 is SQVTM and CDR2 ANQGSEA. V lost 3 bases, J lost 7 bases, and 4 bases stayed unmatched. CDR3 length: 15 amino acids. This CDR3 reads CSVEGLAGGLYTQYF. The CDR3 region has the DNA TGCAGCGTTGAGGGACTAGCGGGGGGGCTGTATACGCAGTATTTT.

V gene TRBV6-6 combines with J gene TRBJ2-3; D not resolved. The CDR3 spans 15 residues. V gave up 7 bases and J gave up 0 bases, with 14 bases separating them. CDR1 and CDR2 (germline): MNHNY, SVGAGI (reference sequence). The CDR3 protein is CASNPRRSSTDTQYF. The DNA for the CDR3 is TGTGCCAGCAATCCCAGAAGGTCGAGCACAGATACGCAGTATTTT.

The gene calls are TRBV5-1 and TRBJ1-1; D is uncertain. Trimming removed 0 bases from V and 3 bases from J, with 6 bases in between. The CDR3 loop spans 13 amino acids. Germline assignment: CDR1 SGHRS and CDR2 YFSETQ. This chain's CDR3 is CASSLATYTEAFF. CDR3 nucleotide sequence: TGCGCCAGCAGCTTGGCGACATACACTGAAGCTTTCTTT.

This clonotype was detected many times. The chain couples TRBV7-3 to TRBJ2-1; no clear D. Looked up from germline, CDR1 is SGHTA and CDR2 is FQGTGA. Trimming pared 5 bases from V and 7 bases from J, leaving 9 bases between. The CDR3 is 12 residues long. CDR3 in amino acids: CASSDLGNEQFF. Here the CDR3 DNA reads TGTGCCAGCAGCGACCTTGGGAATGAGCAGTTCTTC.

Regarding this clonotype: A much larger clone is a single base away; this may be a read error. The chain is built from TRBV7-2 and TRBJ2-5; the D gene is possibly TRBD2 (6 bases). Trimming removed 3 bases from V and 1 base from J, with 12 bases in between. This CDR3 is 15 amino acids long. The germline gives CDR1 SGHTA, CDR2 FQGNSA. The CDR3 sequence is CASSFTGGVQETQYF. In DNA, the CDR3 is TGTGCCAGCAGCTTCACAGGCGGGGTCCAAGAGACCCAGTACTTC.

J is TRBJ2-1 and V is TRBV20-1, with D tentatively TRBD2 (6 bases). CDR3 length equals 16 residues. Trimming took off 1 base at V and 0 bases at J, with 13 bases between the two ends. Germline lookup yields CDR1 DFQATT and CDR2 SNEGSKA (reference sequence). The CDR3 sequence is CSARVRRGSSYNEQFF. In DNA form, the CDR3 reads TGCAGTGCTAGAGTACGGCGGGGAAGCTCCTACAATGAGCAGTTCTTC.

This clonotype appeared a few times. A read error may produce the germline difference seen at one junction end. J is TRBJ1-5 and V is TRBV7-7, with TRBD1 as a possible D gene (5 bases). This CDR3 comprises 17 residues. CDR1 and CDR2 (germline): SSHAT, FNYEAQ (reference sequence). CDR3 nucleotide sequence: TGTGCTAGCAGCTTATACTGTTACAGGTATAGCAATCAGCCCCAGCATTTT. This gives the protein CASSLYCYRYSNQPQHF. The variable domain in full, completed from reference TRBV7-7 and TRBJ1-5, reads GAGVSQSPRYKVTKRGQDVTLRCDPISSHATLYWYQQALGQGPEFLTYFNYEAQPDKSGLPSDRFSAERPEGSISTLTIQRTEQRDSAMYRCASSLYCYRYSNQPQHFGDGTRLSIL.

This clonotype came up a few times. The chain employs TRBV11-2 and TRBJ1-1, with a tentative D call TRBD1 (5 bases). V dropped 6 bases and J dropped 3 bases, with 14 bases sitting between them. The CDR3 runs to 14 residues. CDR1 and CDR2 (germline): SGHAT, FQNNGV. CDR3: CASSRDSADTEAFF. In nucleotides, the CDR3 is TGTGCCAGCAGTCGGGACTCCGCGGACACTGAAGCTTTCTTT.